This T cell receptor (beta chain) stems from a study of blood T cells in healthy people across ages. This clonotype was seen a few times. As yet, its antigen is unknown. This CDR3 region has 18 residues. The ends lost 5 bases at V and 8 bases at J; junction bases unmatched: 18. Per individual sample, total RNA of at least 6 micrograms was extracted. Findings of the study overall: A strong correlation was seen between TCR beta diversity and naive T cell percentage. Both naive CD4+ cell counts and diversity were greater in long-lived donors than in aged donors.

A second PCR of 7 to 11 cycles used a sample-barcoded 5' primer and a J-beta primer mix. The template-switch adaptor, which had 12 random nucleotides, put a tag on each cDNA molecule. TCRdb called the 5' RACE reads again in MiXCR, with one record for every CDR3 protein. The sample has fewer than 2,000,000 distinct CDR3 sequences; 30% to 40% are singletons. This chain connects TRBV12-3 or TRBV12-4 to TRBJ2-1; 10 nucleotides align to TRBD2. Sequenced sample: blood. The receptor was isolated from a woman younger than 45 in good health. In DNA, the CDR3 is TGTGCCAGCAGTATCCGATCCTACCAGCGGGAGGGCGGCTATGAGCAGTTCTTC. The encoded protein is CASSIRSYQREGGYEQFF.